One T cell receptor (beta chain) is described in this entry. Germline V CDR1 and CDR2: KGHSH, LQKENI. The length of the CDR3 is 13 residues. V lost 7 bases, J lost 3 bases, and 13 bases lay in between. TCRdb reprocessed the reads via MiXCR and lists one record per CDR3 protein. Of around 450,000 distinct CDR3 sequences in the sample, about 11% were seen once. The data were obtained in a study of T cell repertoires in cytomegalovirus infection. The sequencing sample was made of PBMCs. The receptor was isolated from a human donor in good health (CMV status not recorded). Some clones in this sample may be carry-over from other donors' samples. This sequence joins TRBV18 and TRBJ2-7; maybe TRBD1 (5 bases). In DNA form, the CDR3 reads TGTGCCAGCTGTAAGGGGTCCCTCTACGAGCAGTACTTC. Protein product: CASCKGSLYEQYF.